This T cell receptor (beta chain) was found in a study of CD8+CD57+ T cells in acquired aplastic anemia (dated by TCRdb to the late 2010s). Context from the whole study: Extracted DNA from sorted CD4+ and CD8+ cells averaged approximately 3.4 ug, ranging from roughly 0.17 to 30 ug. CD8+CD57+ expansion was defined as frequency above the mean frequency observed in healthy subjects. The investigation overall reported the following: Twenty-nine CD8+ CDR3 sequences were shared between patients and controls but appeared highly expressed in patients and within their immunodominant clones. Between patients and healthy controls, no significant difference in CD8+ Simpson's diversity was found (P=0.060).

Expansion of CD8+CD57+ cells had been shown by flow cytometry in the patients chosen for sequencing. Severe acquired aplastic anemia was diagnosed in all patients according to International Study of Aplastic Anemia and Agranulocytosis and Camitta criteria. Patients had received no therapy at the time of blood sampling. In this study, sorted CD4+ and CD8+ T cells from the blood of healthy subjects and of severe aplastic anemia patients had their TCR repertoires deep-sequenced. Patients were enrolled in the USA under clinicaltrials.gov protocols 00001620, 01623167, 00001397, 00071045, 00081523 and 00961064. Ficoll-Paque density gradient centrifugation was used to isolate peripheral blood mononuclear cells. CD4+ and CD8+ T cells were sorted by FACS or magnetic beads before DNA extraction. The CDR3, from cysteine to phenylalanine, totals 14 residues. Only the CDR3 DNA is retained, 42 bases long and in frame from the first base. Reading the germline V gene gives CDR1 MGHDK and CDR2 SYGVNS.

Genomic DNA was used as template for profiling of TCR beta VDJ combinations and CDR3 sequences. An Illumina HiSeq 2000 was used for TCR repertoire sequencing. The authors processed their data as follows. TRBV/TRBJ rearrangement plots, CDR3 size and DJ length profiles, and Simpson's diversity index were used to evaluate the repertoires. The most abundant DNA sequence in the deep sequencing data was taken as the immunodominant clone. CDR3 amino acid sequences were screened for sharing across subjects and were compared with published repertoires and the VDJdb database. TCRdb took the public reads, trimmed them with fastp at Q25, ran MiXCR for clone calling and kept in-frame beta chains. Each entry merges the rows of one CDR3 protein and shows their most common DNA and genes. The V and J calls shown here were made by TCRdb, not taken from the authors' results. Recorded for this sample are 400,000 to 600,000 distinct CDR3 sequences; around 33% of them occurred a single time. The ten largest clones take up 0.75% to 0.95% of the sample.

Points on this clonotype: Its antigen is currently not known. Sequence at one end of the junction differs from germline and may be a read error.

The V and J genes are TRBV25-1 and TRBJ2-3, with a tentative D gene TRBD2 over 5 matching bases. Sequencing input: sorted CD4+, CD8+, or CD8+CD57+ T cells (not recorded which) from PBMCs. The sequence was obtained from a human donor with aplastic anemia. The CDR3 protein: CATSERTPTDTQYF. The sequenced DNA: TGTGCCACCAGTGAGCGGACCCCCACAGATACGCAGTATTTT.